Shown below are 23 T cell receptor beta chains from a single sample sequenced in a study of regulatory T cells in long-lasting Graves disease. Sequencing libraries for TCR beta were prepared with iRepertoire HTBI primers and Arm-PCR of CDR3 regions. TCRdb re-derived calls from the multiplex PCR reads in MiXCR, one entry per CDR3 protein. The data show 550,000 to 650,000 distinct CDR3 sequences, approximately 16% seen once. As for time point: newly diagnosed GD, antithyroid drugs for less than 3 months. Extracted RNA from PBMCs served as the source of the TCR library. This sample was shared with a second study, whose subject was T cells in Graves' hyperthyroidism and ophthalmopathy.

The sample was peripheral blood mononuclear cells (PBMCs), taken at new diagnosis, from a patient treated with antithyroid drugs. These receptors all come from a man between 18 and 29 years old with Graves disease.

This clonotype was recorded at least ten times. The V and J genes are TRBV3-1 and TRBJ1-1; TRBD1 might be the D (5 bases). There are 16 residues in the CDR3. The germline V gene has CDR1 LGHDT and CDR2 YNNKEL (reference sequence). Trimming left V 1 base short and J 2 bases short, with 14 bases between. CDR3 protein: CASSQGLRGRNTEAFF. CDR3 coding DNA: TGTGCCAGCAGCCAAGGACTAAGGGGTCGTAACACTGAAGCTTTCTTT.

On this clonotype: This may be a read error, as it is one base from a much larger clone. CDR3 amino acids: CASSFYREISAETQYF. DNA for the CDR3: TGTGCCAGCAGTTTTTACAGGGAGATATCTGCAGAGACCCAGTACTTC. The J gene is TRBJ2-5, the V gene TRBV6-5; D is possibly TRBD1 (6 bases). The germline V gene has CDR1 MNHEY and CDR2 SVGAGI. The CDR3 runs 16 residues. Trimming pared 4 bases from V and 4 bases from J, leaving 19 bases between.

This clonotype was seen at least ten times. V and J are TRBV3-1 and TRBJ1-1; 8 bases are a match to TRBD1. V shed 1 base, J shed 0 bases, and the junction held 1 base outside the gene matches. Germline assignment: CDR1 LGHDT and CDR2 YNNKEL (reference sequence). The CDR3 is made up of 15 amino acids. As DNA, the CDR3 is TGTGCCAGCAGCCAAGGGACAGGGATGAACACTGAAGCTTTCTTT. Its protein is CASSQGTGMNTEAFF. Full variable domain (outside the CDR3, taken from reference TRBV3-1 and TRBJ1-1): DTAVSQTPKYLVTQMGNDKSIKCEQNLGHDTMYWYKQDSKKFLKIMFSYNNKELIINETVPNRFSPKSPDKAHLNLHINSLELGDSAVYFCASSQGTGMNTEAFFGQGTRLTVV.

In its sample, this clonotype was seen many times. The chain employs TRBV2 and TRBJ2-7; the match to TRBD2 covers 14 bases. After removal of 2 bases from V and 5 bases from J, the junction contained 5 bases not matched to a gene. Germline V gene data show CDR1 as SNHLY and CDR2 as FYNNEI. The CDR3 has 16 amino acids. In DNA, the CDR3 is TGTGCCAGCAGTGAACGGGGACTAGCGGGAGCGGACGAGCAGTACTTC. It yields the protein CASSERGLAGADEQYF.

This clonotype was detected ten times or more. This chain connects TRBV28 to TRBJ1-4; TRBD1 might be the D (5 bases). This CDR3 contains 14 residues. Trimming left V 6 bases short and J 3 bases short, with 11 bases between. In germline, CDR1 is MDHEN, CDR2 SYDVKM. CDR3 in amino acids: CASSSLRANEKLFF. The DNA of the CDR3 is TGTGCCAGCAGCTCCCTCAGGGCTAATGAAAAACTGTTTTTT.

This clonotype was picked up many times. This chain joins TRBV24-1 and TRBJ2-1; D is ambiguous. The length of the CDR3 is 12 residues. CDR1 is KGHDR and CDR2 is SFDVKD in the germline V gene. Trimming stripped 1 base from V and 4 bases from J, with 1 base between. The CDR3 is CATSDFYNEQFF. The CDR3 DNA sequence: TGTGCCACCAGTGATTTTTACAATGAGCAGTTCTTC.

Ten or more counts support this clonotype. In nucleotides, the CDR3 is TGTGCCAGCAGCATCCTGACTAGCGGTCACAATGAGCAGTTCTTC. Protein: CASSILTSGHNEQFF. The chain links TRBV7-9 to TRBJ2-1, with 9 bases identical to TRBD2. There are 15 residues in the CDR3. The junction had 7 bases not matched to a gene; V was cut back by 5 bases and J by 5 bases. Germline CDR1 reads SEHNR; CDR2 reads FQNEAQ (reference sequence).

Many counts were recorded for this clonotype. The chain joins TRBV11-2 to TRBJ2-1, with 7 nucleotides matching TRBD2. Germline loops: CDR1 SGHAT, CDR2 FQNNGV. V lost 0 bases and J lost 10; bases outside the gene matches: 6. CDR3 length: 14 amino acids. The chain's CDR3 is CASSLDLAAGEQFF. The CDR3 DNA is TGTGCCAGCAGCTTAGATCTCGCAGCGGGAGAGCAGTTCTTC.

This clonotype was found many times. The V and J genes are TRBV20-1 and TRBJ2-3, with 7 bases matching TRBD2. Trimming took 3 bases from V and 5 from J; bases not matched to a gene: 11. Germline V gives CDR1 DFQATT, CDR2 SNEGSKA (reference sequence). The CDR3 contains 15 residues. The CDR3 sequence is CSARGLTYGGDTQYF. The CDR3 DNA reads TGCAGTGCTAGGGGACTAACCTATGGAGGAGATACGCAGTATTTT.

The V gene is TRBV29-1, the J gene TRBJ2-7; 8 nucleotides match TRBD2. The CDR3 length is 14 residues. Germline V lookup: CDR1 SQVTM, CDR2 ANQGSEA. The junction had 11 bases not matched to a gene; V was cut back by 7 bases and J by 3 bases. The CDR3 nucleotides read TGCAGCGCCCAACCCATAAGCGGGAGCTACGAGCAGTACTTC. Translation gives CSAQPISGSYEQYF.

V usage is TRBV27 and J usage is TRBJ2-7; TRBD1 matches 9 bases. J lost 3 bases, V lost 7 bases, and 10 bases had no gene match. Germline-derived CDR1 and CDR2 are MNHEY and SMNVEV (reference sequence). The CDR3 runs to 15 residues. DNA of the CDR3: TGTGCCAGCACCCCCCCGTGGGACAGGGACTACGAGCAGTACTTC. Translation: CASTPPWDRDYEQYF.

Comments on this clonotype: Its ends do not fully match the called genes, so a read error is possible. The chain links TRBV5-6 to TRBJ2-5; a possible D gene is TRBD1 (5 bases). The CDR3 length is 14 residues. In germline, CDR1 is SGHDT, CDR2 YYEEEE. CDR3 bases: TGTGCCAGCAGGCTCCAGGGAAAACAAGAGGCCCAGTACTTC. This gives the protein CASRLQGKQEAQYF.

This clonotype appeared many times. In nucleotides, the CDR3 is TGTGCCAGCAGCTTACTAGCGGGAGATCAAGAGACCCAGTACTTC. It specifies CASSLLAGDQETQYF. V and J are TRBV7-6 and TRBJ2-5, with 10 bases aligning to TRBD2. The CDR3 totals 15 residues. J gave up 2 bases and V 2 bases, and 2 bases lay outside the gene matches. Germline CDR1 reads SGHVS; CDR2 reads FNYEAQ.

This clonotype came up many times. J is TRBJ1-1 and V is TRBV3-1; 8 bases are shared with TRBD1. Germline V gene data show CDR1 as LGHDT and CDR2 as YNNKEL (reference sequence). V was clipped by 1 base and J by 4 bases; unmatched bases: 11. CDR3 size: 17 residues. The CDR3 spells CASSQVPGGIRGTEAFF. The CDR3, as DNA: TGTGCCAGCAGCCAAGTTCCAGGGGGCATTCGCGGCACTGAAGCTTTCTTT.

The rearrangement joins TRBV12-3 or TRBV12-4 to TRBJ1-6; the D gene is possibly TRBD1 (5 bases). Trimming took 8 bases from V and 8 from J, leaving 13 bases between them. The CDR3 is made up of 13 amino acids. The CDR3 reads CASRYGGDSPLHF. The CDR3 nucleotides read TGTGCCAGCCGATATGGGGGGGATTCACCCCTCCACTTT.

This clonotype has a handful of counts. The CDR3 here is CASSLLFVQTTGELFF. The CDR3 region has the DNA TGTGCCAGCAGCTTACTTTTTGTCCAAACCACCGGGGAGCTGTTTTTT. The rearrangement uses TRBV7-2 and TRBJ2-2; the D is unclear. CDR1 is SGHTA and CDR2 is FQGNSA in the germline V gene. The CDR3 loop spans 16 amino acids. The ends were cut back, 2 bases at V and 4 bases at J, with 14 bases in the middle.

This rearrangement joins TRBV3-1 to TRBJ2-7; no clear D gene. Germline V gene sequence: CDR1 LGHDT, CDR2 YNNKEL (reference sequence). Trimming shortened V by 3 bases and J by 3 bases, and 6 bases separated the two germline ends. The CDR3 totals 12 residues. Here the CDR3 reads CASSQSIYEQYF. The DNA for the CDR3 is TGTGCCAGCAGCCAGTCTATCTACGAGCAGTACTTC.

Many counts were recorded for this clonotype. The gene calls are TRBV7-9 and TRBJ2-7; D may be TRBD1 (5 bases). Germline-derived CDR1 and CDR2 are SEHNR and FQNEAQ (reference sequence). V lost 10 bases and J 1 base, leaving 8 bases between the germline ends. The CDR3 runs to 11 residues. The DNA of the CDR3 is TGTGCCACAGGGCGGTCCTACGAGCAGTACTTC. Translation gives CATGRSYEQYF.

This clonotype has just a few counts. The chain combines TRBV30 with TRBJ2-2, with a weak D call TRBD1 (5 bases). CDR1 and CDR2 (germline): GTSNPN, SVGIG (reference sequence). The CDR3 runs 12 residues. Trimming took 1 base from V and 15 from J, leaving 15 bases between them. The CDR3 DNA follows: TGTGCCTGGAGTGAATCGACCAGGGTGATGTTTTTT. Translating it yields CAWSESTRVMFF. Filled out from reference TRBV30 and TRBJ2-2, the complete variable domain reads SQTIHQWPATLVQPVGSPLSLECTVEGTSNPNLYWYRQAAGRGLQLLFYSVGIGQISSEVPQNLSASRPQDRQFILSSKKLLLSDSGFYLCAWSESTRVMFFGEGSRLTVL.

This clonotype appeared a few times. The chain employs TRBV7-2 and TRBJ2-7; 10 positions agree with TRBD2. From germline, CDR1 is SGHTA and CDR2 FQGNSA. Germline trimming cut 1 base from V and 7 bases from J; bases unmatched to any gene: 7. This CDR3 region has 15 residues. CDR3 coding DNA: TGTGCCAGCAGCTTAGGGCTAGCGGGAGCGAAGGAGCAGTACTTC. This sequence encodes CASSLGLAGAKEQYF.

In DNA form, the CDR3 reads TGTGCCAGCAGTCTAGTGACAGGCTACTTTCAGCCCCAGCATTTT. Translation: CASSLVTGYFQPQHF. The chain uses TRBV27 and TRBJ1-5; possibly TRBD1 for D (6 bases). The V and J ends lost 5 bases and 6 bases respectively, with 17 bases between them. The CDR3 consists of 15 residues. The germline V gene has CDR1 MNHEY and CDR2 SMNVEV (reference sequence).

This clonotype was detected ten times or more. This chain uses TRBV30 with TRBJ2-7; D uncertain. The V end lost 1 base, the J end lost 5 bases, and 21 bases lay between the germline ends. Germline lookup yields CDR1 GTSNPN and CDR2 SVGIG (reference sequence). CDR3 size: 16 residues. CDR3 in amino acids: CAWSGTGFLLPHEQYF. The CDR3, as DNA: TGTGCCTGGAGTGGGACCGGATTTCTACTTCCGCACGAGCAGTACTTC.

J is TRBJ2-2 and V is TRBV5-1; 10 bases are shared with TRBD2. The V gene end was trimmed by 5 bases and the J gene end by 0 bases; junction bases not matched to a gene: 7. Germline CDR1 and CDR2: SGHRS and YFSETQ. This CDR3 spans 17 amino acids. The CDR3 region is CASSRGLADTNTGELFF. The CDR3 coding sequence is TGCGCCAGCAGTCGCGGACTAGCGGATACGAACACCGGGGAGCTGTTTTTT.